This TCR beta chain was sequenced for a study of blood T cell repertoires in COVID-19. Background on the study: Some COVID-19 samples were acute and others convalescent; all came from the United States, Italy and Spain.

CDR1 and CDR2 (germline): SEHNR, FQNEAQ (reference sequence). The CDR3 has 14 residues. V lost 7 bases to trimming and J lost 3 bases; unmatched junction nucleotides: 7. Those enrolled, adults aged roughly 18 to 90 years, came from 25 or so US areas. Each participant's cohort was designated according to participant-reported clinical history. Per the authors' pipeline: Nucleated cell counts were estimated from reference gene primer amplification. The protocol was immunoSEQ multiplex PCR, while the TCRdb copy is restricted to in-frame clones and leaves out a portion. That table gives V, J and clone size, and the DNA gave D and trimming. The data hold 350,000 to 450,000 clones, with around nine tenths observed a single time.

The genes are TRBV7-9 and TRBJ2-7, with 9 bases aligning to TRBD2. The sample taken for sequencing was PBMCs or T cells enriched from blood (not recorded which). This sequence was found in a woman aged 18-29 years who had been exposed to COVID-19. The CDR3 is CASNIAGERYEQYF. In DNA form, the CDR3 reads TGTGCCAGCAACATAGCGGGAGAGCGCTACGAGCAGTACTTC. The entire variable domain, with the rest obtained from reference TRBV7-9 and TRBJ2-7, is as follows: DTGVSQNPRHKITKRGQNVTFRCDPISEHNRLYWYRQTLGQGPEFLTYFQNEAQLEKSRLLSDRFSAERPKGSFSTLEIQRTEQGDSAMYLCASNIAGERYEQYFGPGTRLTVT.